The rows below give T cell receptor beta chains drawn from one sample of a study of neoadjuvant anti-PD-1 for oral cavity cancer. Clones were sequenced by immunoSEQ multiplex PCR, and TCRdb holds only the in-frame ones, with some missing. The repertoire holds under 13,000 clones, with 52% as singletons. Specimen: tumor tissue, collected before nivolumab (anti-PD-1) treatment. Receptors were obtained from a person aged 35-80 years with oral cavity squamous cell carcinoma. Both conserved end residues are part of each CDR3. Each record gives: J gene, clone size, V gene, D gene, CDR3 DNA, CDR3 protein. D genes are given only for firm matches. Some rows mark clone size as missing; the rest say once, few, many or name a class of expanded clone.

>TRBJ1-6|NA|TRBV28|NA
TGTGCCAGCAGTTTTGGCACCTTCCACTTT
CASSFGTFHF
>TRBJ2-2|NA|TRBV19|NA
TGTGCCAGTAGTATTCGCAGGGTTGACACCGGGGAGCTGTTTTTT
CASSIRRVDTGELFF
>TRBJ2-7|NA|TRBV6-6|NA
TGTGCCAGCAGGAACAGGGGACTTAGCTCCTACGAGCAGTACTTC
CASRNRGLSSYEQYF
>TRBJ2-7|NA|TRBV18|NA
TGTGCCAGCTCACCAGGAAATTACGAGCAGTACTTC
CASSPGNYEQYF
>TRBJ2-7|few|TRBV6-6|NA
TGTGCCAGCAGTCCTGACGGGGGGCCCCTCGAGCAGTACTTC
CASSPDGGPLEQYF
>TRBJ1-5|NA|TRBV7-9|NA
TGTGCCAGCAGCTTAGGCAGGGCGGGCAATCAGCCCCAGCATTTT
CASSLGRAGNQPQHF
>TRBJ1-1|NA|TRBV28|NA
TGTGCCAGCAGTCCCATGAACACTGAAGCTTTCTTT
CASSPMNTEAFF
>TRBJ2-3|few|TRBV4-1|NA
TGCGCCAGCAGCCAAGGTTCCAGGGGGCGGGGGGATACGCAGTATTTT
CASSQGSRGRGDTQYF
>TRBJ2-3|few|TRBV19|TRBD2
TGTGCCAGTAGTATGGCGGGGGGGGGCACAGATACGCAGTATTTT
CASSMAGGGTDTQYF
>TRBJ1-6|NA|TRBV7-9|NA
TGTGCCAGCAGCGATCCCAAGGGGTCCCATAATTCACCCCTCCACTTT
CASSDPKGSHNSPLHF
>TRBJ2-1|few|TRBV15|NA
TGTGCCACCAGCACGGACAGAGACTACAATGAGCAGTTCTTC
CATSTDRDYNEQFF
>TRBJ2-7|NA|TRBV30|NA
TGTGCCTGGAGCAGGGATAAGGGCTACGAGCAGTACTTC
CAWSRDKGYEQYF
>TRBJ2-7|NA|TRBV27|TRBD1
TGTGCCAGCAGCCCCGGGACAGGGTTCCGGGAGCAGTACTTC
CASSPGTGFREQYF
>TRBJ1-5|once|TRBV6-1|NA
TGTGCCAGCAGTGAGGGGGGATATCAGCCCCAGCATTTT
CASSEGGYQPQHF
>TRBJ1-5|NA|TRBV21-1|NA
TGTGCCAGCAGCCCCCGGGGGAGGGGGAGCAATCAGCCCCAGCATTTT
CASSPRGRGSNQPQHF
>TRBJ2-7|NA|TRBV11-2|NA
TGTGCCAGCAGCACATCCCAGGGCCCCTTGGGAGAGCAGTACTTC
CASSTSQGPLGEQYF
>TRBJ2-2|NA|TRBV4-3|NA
TGCGCCAGCAGCCAAGATCTTCCAGGATCAGGGAGGACCGGGGAGCTGTTTTTT
CASSQDLPGSGRTGELFF
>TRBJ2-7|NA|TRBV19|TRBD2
TGTGCCAGTAGTATTTCGAGCGGGGGAGGGTACGAGCAGTACTTC
CASSISSGGGYEQYF
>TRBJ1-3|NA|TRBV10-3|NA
TGTGCCATCAGTGAGTCCTCAGGAAACACCATATATTTT
CAISESSGNTIYF
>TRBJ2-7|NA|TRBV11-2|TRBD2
TGTGCCAGCAGCTTACAGCGGGGGCCGGTTGAGCAGTACTTC
CASSLQRGPVEQYF
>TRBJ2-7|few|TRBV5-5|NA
TGTGCCAGCAGCCCTGGGGGGTTCGACTACGAGCAGTACTTC
CASSPGGFDYEQYF
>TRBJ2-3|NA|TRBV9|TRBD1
TGTGCCAGCAGCGTGTCAACAGGGGGCCGAACAGATACGCAGTATTTT
CASSVSTGGRTDTQYF
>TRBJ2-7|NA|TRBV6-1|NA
TGTGCCAGCACCGGAGGGTCTGGGATCTCCTACGAGCAGTACTTC
CASTGGSGISYEQYF
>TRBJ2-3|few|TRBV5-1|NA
TGCGCCAGCAGCTTGGGGGGGTCTAGCACAGATACGCAGTATTTT
CASSLGGSSTDTQYF
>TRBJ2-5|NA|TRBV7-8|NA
TGTGCCAGCAGCTTAGGCACCCGGGAGACCCAGTACTTC
CASSLGTRETQYF
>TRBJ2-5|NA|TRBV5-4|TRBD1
TGTGCCAGCAGCTTGGCCCGGGACAGGGGGGAGACCCAGTACTTC
CASSLARDRGETQYF
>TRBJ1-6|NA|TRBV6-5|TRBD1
TGTGCCAGCAGTTACTCGGGACAGGGTGACTCACCCCTCCACTTT
CASSYSGQGDSPLHF
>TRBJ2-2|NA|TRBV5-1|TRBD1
TGCGCCAGCAAGGGACAGACGAACACCGGGGAGCTGTTTTTT
CASKGQTNTGELFF
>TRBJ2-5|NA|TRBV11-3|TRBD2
TGTGCCAGCAGCCCCGCGGGGGTCGAGACCCAGTACTTC
CASSPAGVETQYF
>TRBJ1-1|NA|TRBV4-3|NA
TGCGCCAGCAGCCAGACAGGTAACACTGAAGCTTTCTTT
CASSQTGNTEAFF
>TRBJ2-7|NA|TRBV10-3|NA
TGTGCCATCAGTGGGGGGGTCGCCTACGAGCAGTACTTC
CAISGGVAYEQYF